This entry concerns a single TCR beta chain. What this receptor recognizes is not known. Per-base qualities were not stored, and no clone one base away is much larger. This sample is part of a study of blood T cell repertoires in COVID-19 (dated by TCRdb to 2020 to 2022). In terms of the full investigation: Collaborator samples came from the United States, Italy and Spain and covered acute and convalescent phases of COVID-19. Deeply sampled blood TCRbeta repertoires from subjects exposed to, actively infected with, or recovered from COVID-19 were included in the dataset. The prospective study material was composed of cDNA or gDNA derived from T cells, B-cell-depleted T cells, or PBMCs. A freely available public database, intended as a resource for researchers studying the immune response to SARS-CoV-2, is where the repertoires were released. HLA class I and class II types, where available, came from metadata supplied by the sample provider rather than from assay-based typing. The samples were drawn from two sources: the first 160 participants of the ongoing ImmuneRACE study, and 1,000 to 1,500 subjects contributed by 6 global collaborators. The sample metadata nearly always contained a de-identified subject ID, COVID-19 status, age in years and sex.

The germline V end is reduced by 1 base and the J end by 6 bases; junction bases left unmatched: 9. The CDR3 has 18 amino acids, counting the end cysteine and phenylalanine. Only the CDR3 part of the read is kept: 54 bases, read in frame from the first base. CDR1 SGHAT and CDR2 FQNNGV were looked up in the germline V gene. Participants in the prospective study were aged 18 to 89 years, lived in about two dozen United States geographic areas, and enrolled through a virtual design. In the prospective study, cohorts were assigned on the basis of participant-reported clinical history obtained from a screening survey and a study questionnaire. In the prospective study, whole blood, serum and a nasopharyngeal or oropharyngeal swab were collected from each participant by mobile phlebotomists. Participants in the prospective study had the option to provide additional blood draws and questionnaires over a roughly 2-month period. Blood samples from the prospective study were shipped frozen or at room temperature prior to DNA extraction.

TCRbeta CDR3 regions were amplified from genomic DNA by means of the immunoSEQ Assay, a bias-controlled multiplex PCR. On the authors' methods: The number of nucleated cells in each sample was estimated by amplification of reference gene primers within the assay. Sequence reads were collapsed and filtered to measure the absolute abundance of every unique TCRbeta CDR3 rearrangement. For each sample, productive Simpson clonality was calculated as the square root of Simpson's diversity index over productive rearrangements. TCRdb took over this immuneACCESS table, retaining in-frame rearrangements with V and J assigned. Such tables are incomplete; in checked studies, under half of the missing clones stem from an unresolved V gene, and the remainder is unexplained. Clone size and V and J calls were adopted from that table, with D and trimming inferred from the DNA. This sample gives 200,000 or so clones in total; about 86% of them show up just once. About 1.3% of the sample belongs to the ten largest clones.

Study-level results and caveats: Clinical and demographic metadata were provided uncurated, with the amount varying by source and participant.

The V and J segments used are TRBV11-2 and TRBJ2-1; TRBD2 lines up with 13 middle nucleotides. The sample comprised PBMCs or T cells enriched from blood (not recorded which). The receptor comes from a woman aged 40 to 50 with acute COVID-19. The sequenced DNA is TGTGCCAGCAGCTTAGTCCTTACCGGGACTAGCGGGATCAATGAGCAGTTCTTC. Translated, it reads CASSLVLTGTSGINEQFF.